The T cell receptor beta chain described here comes from a study of T-cell reconstitution after alpha-beta-depleted transplantation in children. General study results and limits: Newly generated T cells supplied most T-cell counts and diversity one year post-transplant. Two months or so post-transplant, alpha-beta T cells reportedly derived from several hundred expanded graft clones. For some patients, TCRbeta diversity was high at day 60 because of recipient T cells and thymic progenitors that survived.

This clonotype turned up a few times. Antigen unknown. Preparation of the TCRbeta library was carried out with unique molecular identifiers. TCRdb fed the PCR reads into MiXCR, producing one record per CDR3 protein. The table includes approximately 800,000 distinct CDR3 sequences, around 17% detected once. Germline loops: CDR1 LGHNA, CDR2 YNFKEQ. The CDR3 runs to 15 residues. V lost 1 base and J lost 8; bases outside the gene matches: 7. The clonotype comes from a male patient aged 5 to 17 who had a stem cell transplant for acute lymphoblastic leukemia, so the T cells may come from the graft donor. The V call is TRBV4-2, the J call TRBJ1-4, with 7 bases fitting TRBD1. The sequencing used PBMCs, mostly from graft donor cells, collected 360 days after TCRalphabeta/CD19-depleted stem cell transplant. The CDR3 sequence is CASSQGRGEEEKLFF. The CDR3 nucleotides read TGTGCCAGCAGCCAAGGCAGGGGGGAGGAAGAAAAACTGTTTTTT.